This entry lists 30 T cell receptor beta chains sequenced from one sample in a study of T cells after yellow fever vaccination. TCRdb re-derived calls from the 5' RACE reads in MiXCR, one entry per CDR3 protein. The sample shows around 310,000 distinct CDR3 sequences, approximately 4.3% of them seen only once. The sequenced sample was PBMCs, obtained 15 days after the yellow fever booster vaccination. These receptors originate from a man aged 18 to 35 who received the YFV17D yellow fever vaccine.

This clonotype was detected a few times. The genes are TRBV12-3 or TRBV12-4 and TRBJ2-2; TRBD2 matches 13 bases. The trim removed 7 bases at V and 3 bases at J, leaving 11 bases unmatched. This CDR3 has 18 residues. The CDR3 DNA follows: TGTGCCAGCACCAAGGGGTGGACTAGCGGGGGATACACCGGGGAGCTGTTTTTT. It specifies CASTKGWTSGGYTGELFF.

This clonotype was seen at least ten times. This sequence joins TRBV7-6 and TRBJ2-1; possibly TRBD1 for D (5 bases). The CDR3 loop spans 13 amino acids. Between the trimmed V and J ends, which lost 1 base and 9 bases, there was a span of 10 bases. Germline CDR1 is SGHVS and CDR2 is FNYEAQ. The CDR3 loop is CASSLVQGGEQFF. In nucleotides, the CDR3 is TGTGCCAGCAGCTTAGTTCAGGGTGGTGAGCAGTTCTTC.

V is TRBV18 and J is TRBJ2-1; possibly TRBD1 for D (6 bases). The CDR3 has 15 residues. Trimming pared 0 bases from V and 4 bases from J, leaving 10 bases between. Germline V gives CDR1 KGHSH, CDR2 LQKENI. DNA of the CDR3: TGTGCCAGCTCACCACCATCGCAGGGGTACAATGAGCAGTTCTTC. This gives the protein CASSPPSQGYNEQFF.

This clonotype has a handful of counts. CDR3 in amino acids: CATSNPRETQYF. The CDR3 DNA is TGTGCCACCAGCAACCCTAGGGAGACCCAGTACTTC. The chain recombines TRBV15 with TRBJ2-5; D is unclear. Germline loops: CDR1 LNHNV, CDR2 YYDKDF (reference sequence). V lost 4 bases and J 5 bases, leaving 8 bases between the germline ends. The CDR3 runs 12 residues.

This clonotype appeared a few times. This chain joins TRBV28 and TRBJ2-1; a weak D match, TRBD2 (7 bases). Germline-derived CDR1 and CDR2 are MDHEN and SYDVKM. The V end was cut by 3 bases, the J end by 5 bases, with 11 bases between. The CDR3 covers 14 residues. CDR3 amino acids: CASSFEGGDNEQFF. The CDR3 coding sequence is TGTGCCAGCAGTTTCGAGGGGGGGGACAATGAGCAGTTCTTC.

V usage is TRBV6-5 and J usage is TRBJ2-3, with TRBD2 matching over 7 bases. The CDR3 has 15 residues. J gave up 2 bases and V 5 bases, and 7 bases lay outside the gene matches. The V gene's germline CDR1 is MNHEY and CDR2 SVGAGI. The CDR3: CASSHTGTITDTQYF. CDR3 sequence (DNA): TGTGCCAGCAGTCACACGGGGACTATCACAGATACGCAGTATTTT.

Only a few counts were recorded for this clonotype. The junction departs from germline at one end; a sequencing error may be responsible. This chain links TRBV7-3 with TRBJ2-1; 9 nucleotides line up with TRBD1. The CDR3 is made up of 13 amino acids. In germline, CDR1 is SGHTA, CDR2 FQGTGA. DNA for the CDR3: TGTGCCAGCAGCTTGGACAGGGGCCCGGAGCGGTTCTTC. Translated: CASSLDRGPERFF.

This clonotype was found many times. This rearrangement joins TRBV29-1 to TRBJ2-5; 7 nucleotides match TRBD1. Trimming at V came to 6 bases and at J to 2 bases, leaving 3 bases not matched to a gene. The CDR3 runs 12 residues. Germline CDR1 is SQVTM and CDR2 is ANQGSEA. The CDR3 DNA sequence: TGCAGCGTAGGGGACAGACAAGAGACCCAGTACTTC. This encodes CSVGDRQETQYF.

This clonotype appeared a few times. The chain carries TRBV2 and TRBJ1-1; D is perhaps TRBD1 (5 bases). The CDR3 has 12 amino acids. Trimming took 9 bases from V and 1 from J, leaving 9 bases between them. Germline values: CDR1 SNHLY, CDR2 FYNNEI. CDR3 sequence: CARGVRNTEAFF. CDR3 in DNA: TGTGCCAGAGGGGTACGGAACACTGAAGCTTTCTTT.

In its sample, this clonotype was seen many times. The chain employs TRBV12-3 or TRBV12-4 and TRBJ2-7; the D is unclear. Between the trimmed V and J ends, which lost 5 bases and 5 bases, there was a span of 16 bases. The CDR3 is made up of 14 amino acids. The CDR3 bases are TGTGCCAGCAGTCCTGGCGGTGGCGGCGACGAGCAGTACTTC. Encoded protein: CASSPGGGGDEQYF.

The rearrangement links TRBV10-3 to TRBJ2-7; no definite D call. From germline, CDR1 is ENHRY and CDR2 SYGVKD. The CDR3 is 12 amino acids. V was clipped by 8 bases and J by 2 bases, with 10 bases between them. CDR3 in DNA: TGTGCCATCGGCAGAGAACCCTACGAGCAGTACGTC. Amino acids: CAIGREPYEQYV.

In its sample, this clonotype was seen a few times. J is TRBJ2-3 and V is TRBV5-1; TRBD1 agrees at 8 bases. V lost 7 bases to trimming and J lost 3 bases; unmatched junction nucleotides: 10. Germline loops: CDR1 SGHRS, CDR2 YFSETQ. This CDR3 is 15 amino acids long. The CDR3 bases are TGCGCCAGCCGAACGACAGGGGTTGTGACAGATACGCAGTATTTT. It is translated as CASRTTGVVTDTQYF.

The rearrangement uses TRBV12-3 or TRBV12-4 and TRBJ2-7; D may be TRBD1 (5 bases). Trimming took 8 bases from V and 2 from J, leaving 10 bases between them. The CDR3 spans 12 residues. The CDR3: CASATGTYEQYF. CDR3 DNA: TGTGCCAGCGCTACAGGAACCTACGAGCAGTACTTC.

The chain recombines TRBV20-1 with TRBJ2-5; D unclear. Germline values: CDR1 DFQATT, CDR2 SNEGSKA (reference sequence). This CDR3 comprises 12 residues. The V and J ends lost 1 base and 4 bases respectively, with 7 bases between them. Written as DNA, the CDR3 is TGCAGTGCTAGAGGGGTTACAGAGACCCAGTACTTC. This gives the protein CSARGVTETQYF.

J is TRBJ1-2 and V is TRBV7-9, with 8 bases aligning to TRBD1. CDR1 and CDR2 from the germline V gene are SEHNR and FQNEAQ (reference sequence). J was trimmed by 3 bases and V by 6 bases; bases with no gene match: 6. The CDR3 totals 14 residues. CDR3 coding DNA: TGTGCCAGCAGACCCCGACAGGGGTACTATGGCTACACCTTC. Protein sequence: CASRPRQGYYGYTF.

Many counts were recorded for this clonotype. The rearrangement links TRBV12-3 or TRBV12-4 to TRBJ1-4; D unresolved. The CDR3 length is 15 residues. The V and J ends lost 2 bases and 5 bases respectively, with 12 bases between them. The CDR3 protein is CASSLNGRENEKLFF. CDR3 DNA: TGTGCCAGCAGTTTAAACGGCAGAGAAAATGAAAAACTGTTTTTT.

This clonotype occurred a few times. The CDR3 protein is CASSQELRISYEQYF. The CDR3 DNA follows: TGTGCCAGCAGCCAAGAATTGAGGATCTCCTACGAGCAGTACTTC. The chain is built from TRBV4-2 and TRBJ2-7; D is undetermined. The CDR3 has 15 amino acids. The germline CDR1 and CDR2 sequences are LGHNA and YNFKEQ. V was shortened by 0 bases and J by 0 bases, with 9 bases between the two germline ends.

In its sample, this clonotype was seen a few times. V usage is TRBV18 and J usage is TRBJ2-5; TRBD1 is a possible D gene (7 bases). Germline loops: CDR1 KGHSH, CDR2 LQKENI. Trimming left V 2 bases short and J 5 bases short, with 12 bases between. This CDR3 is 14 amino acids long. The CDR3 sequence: CASSPSRGDETQYF. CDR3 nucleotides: TGTGCCAGCTCACCATCCAGGGGGGATGAGACCCAGTACTTC.

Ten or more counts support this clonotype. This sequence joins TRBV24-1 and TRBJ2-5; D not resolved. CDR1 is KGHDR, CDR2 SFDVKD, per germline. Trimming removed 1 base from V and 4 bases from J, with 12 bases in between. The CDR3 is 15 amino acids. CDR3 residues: CATSDLGPGGETQYF. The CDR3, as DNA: TGTGCCACCAGTGATTTAGGTCCAGGCGGAGAGACCCAGTACTTC.

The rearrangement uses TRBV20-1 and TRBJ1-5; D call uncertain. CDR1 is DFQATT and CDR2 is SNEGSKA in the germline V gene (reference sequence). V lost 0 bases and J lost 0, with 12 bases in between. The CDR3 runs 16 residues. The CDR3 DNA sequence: TGCAGTGCTAGAGATTATCGCGGAGGTAGCAATCAGCCCCAGCATTTT. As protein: CSARDYRGGSNQPQHF.

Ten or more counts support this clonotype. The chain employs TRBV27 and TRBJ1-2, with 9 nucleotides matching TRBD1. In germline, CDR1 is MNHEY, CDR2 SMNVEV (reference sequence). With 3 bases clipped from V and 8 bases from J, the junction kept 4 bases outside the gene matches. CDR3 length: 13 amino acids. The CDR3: CASSFTGGAGYTF. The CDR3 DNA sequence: TGTGCCAGCAGTTTTACAGGGGGCGCGGGCTACACCTTC.

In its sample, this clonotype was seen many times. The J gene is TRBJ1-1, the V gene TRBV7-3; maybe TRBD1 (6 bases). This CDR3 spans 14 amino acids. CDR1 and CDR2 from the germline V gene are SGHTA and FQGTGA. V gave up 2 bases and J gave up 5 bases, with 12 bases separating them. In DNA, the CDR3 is TGTGCCAGCAGCTTAGGAGGGGGTTGGACTGAAGCTTTCTTT. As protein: CASSLGGGWTEAFF.

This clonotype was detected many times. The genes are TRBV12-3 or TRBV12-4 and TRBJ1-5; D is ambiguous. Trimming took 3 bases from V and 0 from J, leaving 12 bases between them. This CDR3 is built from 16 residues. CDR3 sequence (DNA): TGTGCCAGCAGTTTGGATAGGCCGTTTAGCAATCAGCCCCAGCATTTT. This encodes CASSLDRPFSNQPQHF.

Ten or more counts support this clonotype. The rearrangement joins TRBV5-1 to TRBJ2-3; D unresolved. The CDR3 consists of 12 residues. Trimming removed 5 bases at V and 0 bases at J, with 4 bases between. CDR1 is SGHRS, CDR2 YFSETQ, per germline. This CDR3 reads CASRFSTDTQYF. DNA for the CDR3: TGCGCCAGCAGGTTCAGCACAGATACGCAGTATTTT.

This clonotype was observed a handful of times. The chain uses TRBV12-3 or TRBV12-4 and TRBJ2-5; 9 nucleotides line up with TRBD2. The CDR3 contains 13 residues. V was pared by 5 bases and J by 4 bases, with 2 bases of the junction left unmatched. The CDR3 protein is CASSAGGSETQYF. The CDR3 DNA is TGTGCCAGCAGTGCGGGGGGGTCAGAGACCCAGTACTTC.

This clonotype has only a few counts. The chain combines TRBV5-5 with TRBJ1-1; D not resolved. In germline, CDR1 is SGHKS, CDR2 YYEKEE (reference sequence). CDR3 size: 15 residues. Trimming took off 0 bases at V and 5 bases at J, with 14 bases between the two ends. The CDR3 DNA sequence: TGTGCCAGCAGCTTGGCCGCGGGGATTGGGACTGAAGCTTTCTTT. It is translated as CASSLAAGIGTEAFF.

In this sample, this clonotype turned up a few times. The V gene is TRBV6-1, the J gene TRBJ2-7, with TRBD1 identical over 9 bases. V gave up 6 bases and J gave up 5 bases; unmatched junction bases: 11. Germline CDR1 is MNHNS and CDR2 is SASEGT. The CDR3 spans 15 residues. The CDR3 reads CASRSRGTGFHEQYF. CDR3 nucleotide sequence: TGTGCCAGCAGATCCAGAGGGACAGGGTTCCACGAGCAGTACTTC.

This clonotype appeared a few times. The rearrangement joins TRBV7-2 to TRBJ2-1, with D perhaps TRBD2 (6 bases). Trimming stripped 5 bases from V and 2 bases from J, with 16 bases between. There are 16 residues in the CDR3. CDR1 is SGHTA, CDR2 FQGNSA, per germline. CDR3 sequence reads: CASSLAWDSAYNEQFF. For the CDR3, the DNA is TGTGCCAGCAGCCTGGCCTGGGACTCAGCCTACAATGAGCAGTTCTTC. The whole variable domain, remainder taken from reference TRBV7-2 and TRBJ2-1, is GAGVSQSPSNKVTEKGKDVELRCDPISGHTALYWYRQSLGQGLEFLIYFQGNSAPDKSGLPSDRFSAERTGGSVSTLTIQRTQQEDSAVYLCASSLAWDSAYNEQFFGPGTRLTVL.

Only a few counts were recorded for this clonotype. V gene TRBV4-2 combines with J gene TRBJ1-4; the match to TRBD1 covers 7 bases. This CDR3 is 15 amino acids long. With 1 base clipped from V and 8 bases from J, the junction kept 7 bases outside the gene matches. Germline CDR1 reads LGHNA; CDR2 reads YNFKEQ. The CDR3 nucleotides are TGTGCCAGCAGCCAAGTCGCCAGGGGGACCGAAAAACTGTTTTTT. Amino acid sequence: CASSQVARGTEKLFF.

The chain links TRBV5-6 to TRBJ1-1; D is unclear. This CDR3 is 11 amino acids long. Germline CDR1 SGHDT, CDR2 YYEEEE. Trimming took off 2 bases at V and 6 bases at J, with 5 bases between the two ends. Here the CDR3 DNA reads TGTGCCAGCAGCTTAGAGGCTGAAGCTTTCTTT. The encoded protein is CASSLEAEAFF.